The rows below give T cell receptor beta chains drawn from one sample of a study of cytomegalovirus exposure and HLA in healthy donors. TCRdb keeps only in-frame clones here, not all; method: immunoSEQ multiplex PCR. The sample lists approximately 140,000 clones, under 90% occurring once. The material sequenced was PBMCs. Source of these receptors: a man younger than 35 in good health and CMV-seronegative. CDR3s leave out the opening cysteine and the closing phenylalanine or tryptophan. The order of the fields is CDR3 protein, V gene, J gene, CDR3 length, D gene. D genes are given only for firm matches.

ASRPAGLNYEQY	TRBV7-9	TRBJ2-7	12	-
ATSDRGQGDEQF	TRBV6-1	TRBJ2-1	12	TRBD1
ASSEFGRQGRSSYNSPLH	TRBV2	TRBJ1-6	18	TRBD1
ATHSGRYT	TRBV11-2	TRBJ1-2	8	-
ASSSKSGQENTIY	TRBV7-9	TRBJ1-3	13	TRBD1
ASSVGLRGMAF	TRBV9	TRBJ1-1	11	-
ASSPTGGSPSYEQY	TRBV4-3	TRBJ2-7	14	TRBD1
ASSVYSGELF	TRBV9	TRBJ2-2	10	-
ASSQVTANYGYT	TRBV4-1	TRBJ1-2	12	-
ASGQPQH	TRBV28	TRBJ1-5	7	-
ASSFAGGYT	TRBV5-6	TRBJ1-2	9	-
ASTGATEAF	TRBV28	TRBJ1-1	9	TRBD1
ATSRDYGTSVSYEQY	TRBV15	TRBJ2-7	15	TRBD2
ASNRAGPNTEAF	TRBV28	TRBJ1-1	12	-
ASSQDYRAPGELF	TRBV4-3	TRBJ2-2	13	-
ASTRQTGIYEQY	TRBV7-2	TRBJ2-7	12	-
ASSSVGLAAGETQY	TRBV7-2	TRBJ2-5	14	TRBD2
ASSPAMTTVAKNIQY	TRBV5-1	TRBJ2-4	15	-
ASSLGIGSGYGYT	TRBV5-6	TRBJ1-2	13	-
ASSTRTEWRT	TRBV19	TRBJ1-2	10	-
ASSSGRETTYEKLF	TRBV7-2	TRBJ1-4	14	-
VSSHGEVGQFEAF	TRBV4-3	TRBJ1-1	13	-
ASRRDSLGEQY	TRBV6-5	TRBJ2-7	11	TRBD1
ASSLALQETQY	TRBV7-9	TRBJ2-5	11	-
ASSSTGQGPPLH	TRBV28	TRBJ1-6	12	TRBD1
ASSLSTGLGEQY	TRBV5-1	TRBJ2-7	12	-
ASSVGTGAGNTEAF	TRBV9	TRBJ1-1	14	TRBD1
SVDRDRSSDYGYT	TRBV29-1	TRBJ1-2	13	TRBD1
ASSSLRGGVNEKLF	TRBV11-2	TRBJ1-4	14	-
ASSIADRSLDGYT	TRBV7-6	TRBJ1-2	13	-
ASSEGQGLYEQY	TRBV5-1	TRBJ2-7	12	TRBD1
AWSRRGSPTGANVLT	TRBV30	TRBJ2-6	15	-
AWSPGTGEQPQH	TRBV30	TRBJ1-5	12	TRBD1
ASSIRVPTEAF	TRBV7-8	TRBJ1-1	11	-
ASSDSTGGYNSPLH	TRBV6-4	TRBJ1-6	14	TRBD1
ATSRGGAGGRMQPQH	TRBV15	TRBJ1-5	15	-
ASSLGQGAGEQF	TRBV7-6	TRBJ2-1	12	TRBD1
ASSLEGSEQY	TRBV5-1	TRBJ2-7	10	-
ASSGGGRGYT	TRBV9	TRBJ1-2	10	-
ASSPQGRGASTEAF	TRBV7-9	TRBJ1-1	14	TRBD1
AWSHQSERSQH	TRBV30	TRBJ1-5	11	-
ASSDRLETGYWNGNTIY	TRBV5-6	TRBJ1-3	17	TRBD1